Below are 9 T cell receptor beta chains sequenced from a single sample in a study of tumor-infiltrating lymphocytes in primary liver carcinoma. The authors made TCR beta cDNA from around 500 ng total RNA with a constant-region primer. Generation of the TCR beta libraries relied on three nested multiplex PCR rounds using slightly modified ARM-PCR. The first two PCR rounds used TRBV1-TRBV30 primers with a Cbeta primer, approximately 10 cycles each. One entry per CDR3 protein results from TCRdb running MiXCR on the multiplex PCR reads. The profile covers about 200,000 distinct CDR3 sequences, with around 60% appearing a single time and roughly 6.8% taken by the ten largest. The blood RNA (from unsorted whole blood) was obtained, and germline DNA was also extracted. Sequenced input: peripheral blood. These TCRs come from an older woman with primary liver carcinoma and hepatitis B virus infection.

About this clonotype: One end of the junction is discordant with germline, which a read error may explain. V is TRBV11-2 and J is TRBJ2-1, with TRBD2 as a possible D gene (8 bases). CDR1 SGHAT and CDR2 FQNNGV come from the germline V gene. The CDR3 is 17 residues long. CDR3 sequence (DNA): TGTACCAGCAACTTAGGGGGCGGGAGGATCTCCTACAATGAGCAGTTCTTC. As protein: CTSNLGGGRISYNEQFF.

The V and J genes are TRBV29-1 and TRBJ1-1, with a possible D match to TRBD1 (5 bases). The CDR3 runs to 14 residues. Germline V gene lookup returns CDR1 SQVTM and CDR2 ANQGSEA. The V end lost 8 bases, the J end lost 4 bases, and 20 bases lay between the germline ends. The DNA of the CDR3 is TGCAGCTTTGTTAGAGAGGGGACGGTCACTGAAGCTTTCTTT. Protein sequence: CSFVREGTVTEAFF. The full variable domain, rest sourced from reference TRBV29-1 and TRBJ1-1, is SAVISQKPSRDICQRGTSLTIQCQVDSQVTMMFWYRQQPGQSLTLIATANQGSEATYESGFVIDKFPISRPNLTFSTLTVSNMSPEDSSIYLCSFVREGTVTEAFFGQGTRLTVV.

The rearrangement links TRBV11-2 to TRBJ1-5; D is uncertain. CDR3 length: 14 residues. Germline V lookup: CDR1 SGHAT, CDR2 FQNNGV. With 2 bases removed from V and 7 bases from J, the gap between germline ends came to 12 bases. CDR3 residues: CASSLSVGMQPQHF. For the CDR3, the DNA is TGTGCCAGCAGCTTATCCGTAGGCATGCAGCCCCAGCATTTT.

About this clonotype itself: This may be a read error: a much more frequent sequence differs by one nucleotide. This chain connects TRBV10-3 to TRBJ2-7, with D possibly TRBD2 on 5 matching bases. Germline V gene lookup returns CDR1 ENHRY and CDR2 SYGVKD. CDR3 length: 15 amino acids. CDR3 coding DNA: TGTGCCACCAGTGAGAAAGCGGATACTTCCTACGAGCAGTACTTC. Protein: CATSEKADTSYEQYF.

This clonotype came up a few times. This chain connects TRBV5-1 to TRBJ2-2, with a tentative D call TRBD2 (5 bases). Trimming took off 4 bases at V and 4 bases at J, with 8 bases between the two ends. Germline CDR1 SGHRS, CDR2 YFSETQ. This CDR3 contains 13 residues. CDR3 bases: TGCGCCAGCAGCCCGGACTTCACCGGGGAGCTGTTTTTT. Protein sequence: CASSPDFTGELFF.

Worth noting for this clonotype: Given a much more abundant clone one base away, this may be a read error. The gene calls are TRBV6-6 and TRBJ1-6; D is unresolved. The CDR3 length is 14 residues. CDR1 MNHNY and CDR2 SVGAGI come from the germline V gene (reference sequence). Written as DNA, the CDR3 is TGTGCCAGCACGCGAAGCTCCTATAATTCACTCCTCCACTTT. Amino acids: CASTRSSYNSLLHF.

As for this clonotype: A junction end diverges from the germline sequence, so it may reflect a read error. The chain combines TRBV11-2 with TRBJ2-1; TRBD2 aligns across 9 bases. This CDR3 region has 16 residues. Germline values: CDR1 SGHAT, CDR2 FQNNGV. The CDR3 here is CASSSVAGAYGNEQFF. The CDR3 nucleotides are TGTGCCAGTAGCTCCGTAGCGGGAGCTTATGGCAATGAGCAGTTCTTC.

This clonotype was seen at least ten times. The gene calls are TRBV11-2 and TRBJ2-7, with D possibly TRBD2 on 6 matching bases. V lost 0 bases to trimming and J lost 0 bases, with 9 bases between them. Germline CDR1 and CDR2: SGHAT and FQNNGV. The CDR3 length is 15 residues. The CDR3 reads CASSLERGGSYEQYF. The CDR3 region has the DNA TGTGCCAGCAGCTTAGAGAGGGGAGGCTCCTACGAGCAGTACTTC.

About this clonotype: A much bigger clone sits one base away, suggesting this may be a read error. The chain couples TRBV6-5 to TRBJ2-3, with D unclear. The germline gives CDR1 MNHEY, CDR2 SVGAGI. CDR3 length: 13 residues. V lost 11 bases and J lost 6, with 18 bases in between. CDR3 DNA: TGTGCCCATTCCGGCCCCCCGCCTGATACGCAGTATTTT. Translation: CAHSGPPPDTQYF.